The next 21 T cell receptor beta chains were all read from a single sample in a study of T cell repertoires in aging, cancer and after chemotherapy. TCR beta rearrangements were amplified from peripheral blood genomic DNA. Rearranged V-D-J TRB sequences were amplified with a mixed TRB-A/B primer pool. TCRdb independently ran MiXCR on the multiplex PCR reads; one entry per CDR3 protein. The table has roughly 5,600 distinct CDR3 sequences, about 27% seen once. The sample was blood. The receptor source for this set is a human donor with a solid tumor.

This clonotype was counted only a few times. This chain connects TRBV18 to TRBJ2-5; D uncertain. This CDR3 has 13 amino acids. CDR1 and CDR2 from the germline V gene are KGHSH and LQKENI. The V gene lost 2 bases and the J gene lost 2 bases, with 6 bases spanning the gap. The CDR3 DNA sequence: TGTGCCAGCTCACCAACTGGGCAAGAGACCCAGTACTTC. Amino acids: CASSPTGQETQYF.

This chain joins TRBV28 and TRBJ2-7; 11 nucleotides align to TRBD1. Germline V lookup: CDR1 MDHEN, CDR2 SYDVKM. There are 15 residues in the CDR3. Trimming removed 5 bases from V and 6 bases from J; junction bases left unmatched: 9. Here the CDR3 DNA reads TGTGCCAGCAGTCTCCCGGGACAGGGGGGGGTCGAGCAGTACTTC. Translating it yields CASSLPGQGGVEQYF.

The chain combines TRBV4-1 with TRBJ2-3; D remains unclear. Between the trimmed V and J ends, which lost 4 bases and 0 bases, there was a span of 20 bases. The CDR3 is made up of 18 amino acids. Germline lookup yields CDR1 MGHRA and CDR2 YSYEKL. This CDR3 reads CASSPPVSGSYSTDTQYF. CDR3 nucleotides: TGCGCCAGCAGCCCCCCTGTTTCAGGAAGTTATAGCACAGATACGCAGTATTTT.

The chain combines TRBV6-4 with TRBJ2-2; no definite D call. CDR3 length: 14 residues. V was pared by 9 bases and J by 2 bases, with 13 bases between. The V gene's germline CDR1 is MRHNA and CDR2 SNTAGT. CDR3 in DNA: TGTGCCAGGGACCGGCCGCTCAACACCGGGGAGCTGTTTTTT. It specifies CARDRPLNTGELFF.

The table lists this clonotype with a few counts. The chain links TRBV5-1 to TRBJ2-3; 7 bases are a match to TRBD1. CDR1 SGHRS and CDR2 YFSETQ come from the germline V gene. Losses at the gene ends were 4 bases for V and 0 bases for J; bases not matched to a gene: 5. The CDR3 is made up of 15 amino acids. As DNA, the CDR3 is TGCGCCAGCAGCCCGGGACAGACTAGCACAGATACGCAGTATTTT. It translates to CASSPGQTSTDTQYF. The variable domain in full, with the rest retrieved from reference TRBV5-1 and TRBJ2-3, is KAGVTQTPRYLIKTRGQQVTLSCSPISGHRSVSWYQQTPGQGLQFLFEYFSETQRNKGNFPGRFSGRQFSNSRSEMNVSTLELGDSALYLCASSPGQTSTDTQYFGPGTRLTVL.

In its sample, this clonotype ranks as medium-sized (0.01 to 0.1%). The chain carries TRBV29-1 and TRBJ1-3, with unresolved D. This CDR3 is 13 amino acids long. The ends were cut back, 4 bases at V and 0 bases at J, with 7 bases in the middle. The germline gives CDR1 SQVTM, CDR2 ANQGSEA. The CDR3 DNA follows: TGCAGCGTTGGACTGTCCTCTGGAAACACCATATATTTT. This translates into CSVGLSSGNTIYF.

The V call is TRBV11-1, the J call TRBJ2-3, with D maybe TRBD2 (6 bases). CDR1 is SGHAT and CDR2 is FQDESV in the germline V gene (reference sequence). CDR3 length: 14 amino acids. V was trimmed by 3 bases and J by 4 bases, leaving 11 bases between them. CDR3 region: CASSLWEDADTQYF. CDR3 sequence (DNA): TGTGCCAGCAGCTTGTGGGAGGACGCAGATACGCAGTATTTT.

This chain connects TRBV20-1 to TRBJ1-5; a weak D match, TRBD1 (6 bases). Trimming stripped 5 bases from V and 3 bases from J, with 20 bases between. The V gene's germline CDR1 is DFQATT and CDR2 SNEGSKA (reference sequence). The CDR3 has 16 amino acids. CDR3 coding DNA: TGCAGTGCTCTGGGGGGCGGGGATCATGACAATCAGCCCCAGCATTTT. Its translation is CSALGGGDHDNQPQHF.

The chain links TRBV20-1 to TRBJ1-2, with D perhaps TRBD1 (5 bases). Germline lookup yields CDR1 DFQATT and CDR2 SNEGSKA (reference sequence). This CDR3 is built from 14 residues. Trimming left V 6 bases short and J 1 base short, with 15 bases between. CDR3 residues: CSAQAGIGNYGYTF. CDR3 DNA sequence: TGCAGTGCCCAAGCAGGGATCGGTAACTATGGCTACACCTTC.

The chain links TRBV7-9 to TRBJ2-7; the D is unclear. V gave up 4 bases and J gave up 0 bases, with 10 bases separating them. There are 14 residues in the CDR3. Germline V lookup: CDR1 SEHNR, CDR2 FQNEAQ (reference sequence). This CDR3 is CASSSLQGSYEQYF. CDR3 coding DNA: TGTGCCAGCAGCTCTTTACAAGGCTCCTACGAGCAGTACTTC.

Sample share makes this clonotype medium-sized. In nucleotides, the CDR3 is TGCAGCGTTCTGGTAGGGGGCGAGCAGTACTTC. This gives the protein CSVLVGGEQYF. The chain joins TRBV29-1 to TRBJ2-7; D perhaps matches TRBD1 (6 bases). The CDR3 is made up of 11 amino acids. V lost 5 bases and J lost 6, with 11 bases in between. From germline, CDR1 is SQVTM and CDR2 ANQGSEA.

The CDR3 is CASSILPGQINYGYTF. The CDR3 nucleotides are TGTGCCAGTAGTATCCTACCGGGACAGATTAACTATGGCTACACCTTC. The chain couples TRBV19 to TRBJ1-2, with 7 bases lining up with TRBD1. There are 16 residues in the CDR3. J was trimmed by 1 base and V by 3 bases; bases with no gene match: 8. CDR1 is LNHDA and CDR2 is SQIVND in the germline V gene (reference sequence).

Relative to its sample, this clonotype is medium-sized. The V call is TRBV19, the J call TRBJ1-3; D call uncertain. CDR3 length: 16 residues. With 1 base removed from V and 0 bases from J, the gap between germline ends came to 10 bases. The germline V gene encodes CDR1 LNHDA and CDR2 SQIVND (reference sequence). The CDR3 spells CASSIVDRSSGNTIYF. The CDR3 DNA reads as TGTGCCAGTAGTATAGTCGACCGGAGCTCTGGAAACACCATATATTTT.

Only one count was recorded for this clonotype. Since a much larger clone is just one base distant, this may be a read error. The chain combines TRBV6-1 with TRBJ2-3, with D perhaps TRBD1 or TRBD2 (6 bases each). Trimming took off 8 bases at V and 4 bases at J, with 13 bases between the two ends. The germline V gene has CDR1 MNHNS and CDR2 SASEGT. CDR3 length equals 13 residues. The CDR3 loop is CASGDSGADTQYF. The CDR3 region has the DNA TGTGCCAGCGGGGACTCAGGGGCAGATACGCAGTATTTT.

The chain joins TRBV7-9 to TRBJ1-1; weak D call: TRBD1 (5 bases). The CDR3 has 17 amino acids. Germline V gene lookup returns CDR1 SEHNR and CDR2 FQNEAQ (reference sequence). The V and J ends lost 7 bases and 1 base respectively, with 22 bases between them. The CDR3 DNA follows: TGTGCCAGCACCCCTTTGAGGGGTGATGAGCCGAACACTGAAGCTTTCTTT. Protein product: CASTPLRGDEPNTEAFF. Combining the CDR3 with reference TRBV7-9 and TRBJ1-1 gives the whole variable domain DTGVSQNPRHKITKRGQNVTFRCDPISEHNRLYWYRQTLGQGPEFLTYFQNEAQLEKSRLLSDRFSAERPKGSFSTLEIQRTEQGDSAMYLCASTPLRGDEPNTEAFFGQGTRLTVV.

V usage is TRBV24-1 and J usage is TRBJ1-5; the D gene is possibly TRBD1 (5 bases). From germline, CDR1 is KGHDR and CDR2 SFDVKD. There are 15 residues in the CDR3. The ends were cut back, 2 bases at V and 6 bases at J, with 13 bases in the middle. The CDR3: CATSDSTGWGQPQHF. The CDR3 DNA is TGTGCCACCAGTGATTCAACAGGATGGGGTCAGCCCCAGCATTTT.

For this clonotype: A clone one base away is much larger, so this may be a read error. V is TRBV19 and J is TRBJ2-1; TRBD1 agrees at 8 bases. The CDR3 has 16 amino acids. CDR1 and CDR2 from the germline V gene are LNHDA and SQIVND (reference sequence). The chain's CDR3 is CASCIGGQGASNEQFF. CDR3 DNA: TGTGCCAGTTGTATAGGGGGCCAGGGGGCGAGCAATGAGCAGTTCTTC.

As for this clonotype: Relative to the germline gene, one junction end is altered; a read error may explain this. The chain uses TRBV5-6 and TRBJ2-1; 12 bases are a match to TRBD1. Per germline, CDR1 SGHDT and CDR2 YYEEEE. There are 20 residues in the CDR3. The CDR3 loop is CASSFYRDRGLAGVGNEQFF. The CDR3 bases are TGCGCCAGCAGCTTTTACAGGGACAGGGGGCTAGCGGGAGTCGGCAATGAGCAGTTCTTC.

By sample fraction, this clonotype is medium-sized. The V gene is TRBV6-5, the J gene TRBJ2-7, with 9 bases matching TRBD2. Looked up from germline, CDR1 is MNHEY and CDR2 is SVGAGI. The CDR3 has 16 amino acids. V lost 0 bases to trimming and J lost 3 bases; unmatched junction nucleotides: 6. The CDR3 is CASSYSGLAGNYEQYF. As DNA, the CDR3 is TGTGCCAGCAGTTACTCGGGGCTAGCGGGAAACTACGAGCAGTACTTC.

This clonotype appeared a few times. This chain joins TRBV24-1 and TRBJ2-3; 8 bases are shared with TRBD2. The length of the CDR3 is 17 residues. With 5 bases clipped from V and 0 bases from J, the junction kept 9 bases outside the gene matches. CDR1 KGHDR and CDR2 SFDVKD come from the germline V gene. The CDR3, as DNA: TGTGCCACCAGTGGAGGAACGGGACTAGACAGCACAGATACGCAGTATTTT. Translating it yields CATSGGTGLDSTDTQYF.

This clonotype was counted between two and nine times. V is TRBV19 and J is TRBJ2-7; the D is unclear. CDR1 is LNHDA and CDR2 is SQIVND in the germline V gene (reference sequence). The ends were cut back, 3 bases at V and 3 bases at J, with 9 bases in the middle. The CDR3 loop spans 13 amino acids. The CDR3 nucleotides read TGTGCCAGTAGTATGTCGGCTTACTACGAGCAGTACTTC. It encodes CASSMSAYYEQYF. Supplemented by reference TRBV19 and TRBJ2-7, the full variable domain reads DGGITQSPKYLFRKEGQNVTLSCEQNLNHDAMYWYRQDPGQGLRLIYYSQIVNDFQKGDIAEGYSVSREKKESFPLTVTSAQKNPTAFYLCASSMSAYYEQYFGPGTRLTVT.